Following are 25 T cell receptor beta chains from one sample sequenced in a study of graft-versus-host responses after intestinal transplantation. Some clones are missing from TCRdb's copy, which holds only in-frame ones; the method was immunoSEQ multiplex PCR. In the table there are 4,000 to 6,000 clones, around 25% of which are singletons. Sequenced here: alloreactive CD4+ T cells from a mixed lymphocyte reaction culture, sampled before transplantation. The subset is: CFSE-low proliferating T cells sorted from approximately 6-day pre-transplant mixed lymphocyte reaction (GvH or HvG direction). The receptor set was obtained from a human patient who was an organ donor for intestinal transplantation.

This clone counts as medium-sized. The genes are TRBV7-9 and TRBJ1-1, with D possibly matching TRBD1 (5 bases). Trimming removed 2 bases at V and 7 bases at J, with 17 bases between. Germline V CDR1 and CDR2: SEHNR, FQNEAQ (reference sequence). The CDR3 sequence is 15 residues long. CDR3 protein: CASSLTAVSRDEAFF. The CDR3, as DNA: TGTGCCAGCAGCTTAACGGCCGTATCCAGGGATGAAGCTTTCTTT.

This chain joins TRBV2 and TRBJ2-7, with D possibly being TRBD2 (5 bases). CDR3 length: 12 residues. CDR1 is SNHLY, CDR2 FYNNEI, per germline. Trimming stripped 7 bases from V and 5 bases from J, with 12 bases between. The CDR3 protein is CASILAGHEQYF. The CDR3 DNA follows: TGTGCCAGCATCCTAGCCGGACACGAGCAGTACTTC.

By share, this clone ranks as medium-sized. The chain recombines TRBV30 with TRBJ1-2; possible D gene TRBD1, 6 bases. Germline V gives CDR1 GTSNPN, CDR2 SVGIG (reference sequence). The CDR3 sequence is 13 residues long. The germline V and J ends were trimmed by 5 bases and 2 bases, with 12 bases remaining between them. The CDR3 DNA follows: TGTGCCTGGGCAACAGGGTTCAACTATGGCTACACCTTC. Residues: CAWATGFNYGYTF.

This clone has a handful of counts. The CDR3 loop reads CASSYMVAGIEQYF. The CDR3 nucleotides are TGTGCCAGCAGTTACATGGTCGCGGGCATCGAGCAGTACTTC. The genes are TRBV6-5 and TRBJ2-7, with D perhaps TRBD2 (5 bases). Trimming took 2 bases from V and 6 from J, leaving 14 bases between them. CDR1 MNHEY and CDR2 SVGAGI come from the germline V gene. This CDR3 has 14 residues.

This clone has only a few counts. This chain connects TRBV18 to TRBJ2-1, with a tentative D call TRBD2 (6 bases). Between the trimmed V and J ends, which lost 5 bases and 7 bases, there was a span of 18 bases. Germline CDR1 is KGHSH and CDR2 is LQKENI. This CDR3 has 15 residues. Here the CDR3 reads CASSAQEGHRNEQFF. CDR3 in DNA: TGTGCCAGCTCAGCCCAGGAGGGCCATAGGAATGAGCAGTTCTTC. Combining the CDR3 with reference TRBV18 and TRBJ2-1 gives the whole variable domain NAGVMQNPRHLVRRRGQEARLRCSPMKGHSHVYWYRQLPEEGLKFMVYLQKENIIDESGMPKERFSAEFPKEGPSILRIQQVVRGDSAAYFCASSAQEGHRNEQFFGPGTRLTVL.

This clone qualifies as medium-sized (0.01 to 0.1%). V and J are TRBV7-9 and TRBJ1-1; TRBD1 aligns across 10 bases. The CDR3 contains 16 residues. Germline values: CDR1 SEHNR, CDR2 FQNEAQ (reference sequence). With 0 bases clipped from V and 1 base from J, the junction kept 2 bases outside the gene matches. The CDR3 DNA sequence: TGTGCCAGCAGCTTAGCAGGGACAGGGGCGAACACTGAAGCTTTCTTT. Protein: CASSLAGTGANTEAFF.

V usage is TRBV29-1 and J usage is TRBJ1-2; a weak D match, TRBD1 (6 bases). Trimming removed 6 bases from V and 3 bases from J, with 17 bases in between. The length of the CDR3 is 14 residues. Germline V lookup: CDR1 SQVTM, CDR2 ANQGSEA. As DNA, the CDR3 is TGCAGCGTGGGGAGGGGGTTAGCGGACTATGGCTACACCTTC. Its translation: CSVGRGLADYGYTF.

By share of the sample, this clone is medium-sized (0.01 to 0.1%). The chain employs TRBV28 and TRBJ1-5, with a tentative D call TRBD1 (6 bases). Germline CDR1 is MDHEN and CDR2 is SYDVKM. V lost 3 bases to trimming and J lost 6 bases, with 6 bases between them. CDR3 length: 12 residues. CDR3 region: CASSLGAQPQHF. The CDR3 DNA reads as TGTGCCAGCAGTTTGGGGGCTCAGCCCCAGCATTTT.

This clone was counted only a few times. The V gene is TRBV6-5, the J gene TRBJ2-3; D is perhaps TRBD1 (6 bases). This CDR3 region has 12 residues. V lost 7 bases to trimming and J lost 5 bases, with 10 bases between them. CDR1 MNHEY and CDR2 SVGAGI come from the germline V gene. The CDR3 protein is CASTGVLDTQYF. As DNA, the CDR3 is TGTGCCAGCACAGGGGTATTAGATACGCAGTATTTT.

The chain uses TRBV14 and TRBJ2-7; D might be TRBD2 (6 bases). Trimming removed 4 bases from V and 0 bases from J, with 22 bases in between. The V gene's germline CDR1 is SGHDN and CDR2 FVKESK. The CDR3 sequence is 18 residues long. The CDR3 nucleotides are TGTGCCAGCAGCCCTAGAGCCGCGATAGCGGCTAGCTCCTACGAGCAGTACTTC. Translation gives CASSPRAAIAASSYEQYF.

This clone was detected only a few times. V usage is TRBV2 and J usage is TRBJ2-1; tentative D call: TRBD2 (6 bases). The germline V gene has CDR1 SNHLY and CDR2 FYNNEI. V was cut by 11 bases and J by 10 bases, with 24 bases left in between. The CDR3 totals 14 residues. The CDR3 loop is CAGRLRGARDEQFF. The CDR3 DNA is TGTGCCGGACGACTGCGCGGGGCGAGGGACGAGCAGTTCTTC.

The table lists this clone with a count of one. The chain links TRBV19 to TRBJ1-5, with D perhaps matching TRBD1 (5 bases). The CDR3 runs to 14 residues. V was shortened by 1 base and J by 1 base, with 5 bases between the two germline ends. The germline CDR1 and CDR2 sequences are LNHDA and SQIVND (reference sequence). The CDR3 region is CASSIGQSNQPQHF. For the CDR3, the DNA is TGTGCCAGTAGTATAGGACAGAGCAATCAGCCCCAGCATTTT.

This chain links TRBV5-6 with TRBJ2-1, with 13 bases identical to TRBD2. Germline-derived CDR1 and CDR2 are SGHDT and YYEEEE. Trimming cost V 4 bases and J 3 bases; bases outside gene matches: 4. The CDR3 is made up of 16 amino acids. The CDR3 loop is CASSPGLAGVYNEQFF. DNA for the CDR3: TGTGCCAGCAGCCCCGGACTAGCGGGAGTCTACAATGAGCAGTTCTTC.

The chain recombines TRBV19 with TRBJ2-7, with 10 bases identical to TRBD1. From germline, CDR1 is LNHDA and CDR2 SQIVND (reference sequence). The V segment lost 5 bases and the J segment 3 bases; nucleotides outside the gene matches: 4. CDR3 length: 14 residues. CDR3 sequence: CASSSGQGNYEQYF. The CDR3 DNA reads as TGTGCCAGTAGTTCGGGACAGGGGAACTACGAGCAGTACTTC.

V usage is TRBV28 and J usage is TRBJ2-7, with TRBD1 identical over 10 bases. The CDR3 contains 12 residues. CDR1 is MDHEN, CDR2 SYDVKM, per germline. CDR3 nucleotide sequence: TGTGCGAGCCGGGACAGGGGTCGCCGGCAGTACTTC. Its protein is CASRDRGRRQYF.

This clone came up a few times. V and J are TRBV4-1 and TRBJ2-3; 15 bases map to TRBD2. The length of the CDR3 is 16 residues. J lost 4 bases, V lost 5 bases, and 4 bases had no gene match. Germline values: CDR1 MGHRA, CDR2 YSYEKL. CDR3 in amino acids: CASSSWTSGGADTQYF. CDR3 bases: TGCGCCAGCAGCTCGTGGACTAGCGGGGGGGCAGATACGCAGTATTTT.

The chain combines TRBV15 with TRBJ2-1; 9 bases map to TRBD2. There are 19 residues in the CDR3. Trimming took 5 bases from V and 3 from J; bases not matched to a gene: 17. Germline V gene sequence: CDR1 LNHNV, CDR2 YYDKDF (reference sequence). The chain's CDR3 is CATSARDRREGPFYNEQFF. CDR3 DNA sequence: TGTGCCACCAGCGCACGGGATCGGCGGGAGGGGCCTTTCTACAATGAGCAGTTCTTC.

This clone has more than one count but fewer than ten. The DNA of the CDR3 is TGCGCCAGCAGCTTGAACAGGGGAAACACCATATATTTT. Translated: CASSLNRGNTIYF. The chain joins TRBV5-1 to TRBJ1-3; D perhaps matches TRBD1 (5 bases). V was clipped by 1 base and J by 4 bases, with 6 bases between them. This CDR3 spans 13 amino acids. Per the germline V gene, CDR1 is SGHRS and CDR2 is YFSETQ. The whole variable domain, remainder taken from reference TRBV5-1 and TRBJ1-3, is KAGVTQTPRYLIKTRGQQVTLSCSPISGHRSVSWYQQTPGQGLQFLFEYFSETQRNKGNFPGRFSGRQFSNSRSEMNVSTLELGDSALYLCASSLNRGNTIYFGEGSWLTVV.

The chain links TRBV12-5 to TRBJ1-6; D is possibly TRBD1 (5 bases). V dropped 2 bases and J dropped 8 bases, with 10 bases sitting between them. CDR1 is LGHNT, CDR2 FRNRAP, per germline. The CDR3 runs 14 residues. The CDR3 region has the DNA TGTGCTAGTGGTTTGCACAGGCCTCATTCACCCCTCCACTTT. As protein: CASGLHRPHSPLHF.

The V call is TRBV4-3, the J call TRBJ2-7, with D tentatively TRBD2 (5 bases). The CDR3 contains 15 residues. V lost 3 bases and J lost 0, with 12 bases in between. Germline V gene sequence: CDR1 LGHNA, CDR2 YSLEER. The CDR3 DNA follows: TGCGCCAGCAGCCACGCCGGGGTCAGCTCCTACGAGCAGTACTTC. Its protein is CASSHAGVSSYEQYF.

Relative to its sample, this clone is medium-sized. The chain recombines TRBV5-1 with TRBJ1-2; D may be TRBD1 (5 bases). The CDR3 has 14 amino acids. V lost 2 bases and J lost 6, with 14 bases in between. Germline CDR1 is SGHRS and CDR2 is YFSETQ. In nucleotides, the CDR3 is TGCGCCAGCAGCTTAACCGGGACTTCGGATGGCTACACCTTC. Its translation is CASSLTGTSDGYTF.

This clone was found a few times. V gene TRBV6-5 combines with J gene TRBJ1-2; D might be TRBD1 (5 bases). The CDR3 has 12 residues. Trimming removed 4 bases from V and 8 bases from J, with 11 bases in between. CDR1 and CDR2 from the germline V gene are MNHEY and SVGAGI. The CDR3 nucleotides read TGTGCCAGCAGTTCAGGGATGGGCGGCTACACCTTC. It codes for CASSSGMGGYTF.

The chain uses TRBV19 and TRBJ1-2; D possibly corresponds to TRBD1 (6 bases). Germline loops: CDR1 LNHDA, CDR2 SQIVND (reference sequence). This CDR3 contains 13 residues. Trimming took off 3 bases at V and 4 bases at J, with 9 bases between the two ends. The CDR3 DNA reads TGTGCCAGTAGTATTGACAGGTTCTATGGCTACACCTTC. It yields the protein CASSIDRFYGYTF. Full variable domain (rest looked up from reference TRBV19 and TRBJ1-2): DGGITQSPKYLFRKEGQNVTLSCEQNLNHDAMYWYRQDPGQGLRLIYYSQIVNDFQKGDIAEGYSVSREKKESFPLTVTSAQKNPTAFYLCASSIDRFYGYTFGSGTRLTVV.

This clone was seen a few times. The gene calls are TRBV11-3 and TRBJ2-3, with 13 bases identical to TRBD2. The CDR3 totals 15 residues. The V segment lost 6 bases and the J segment 6 bases; nucleotides outside the gene matches: 6. Germline CDR1 reads SGHNT; CDR2 reads YENEEA. CDR3 sequence reads: CASRTSGRAPDTQYF. The CDR3, as DNA: TGTGCCAGCAGAACTAGCGGGAGGGCCCCGGATACGCAGTATTTT.

The table lists this clone with a count of one. A read error may account for a junction end that differs from germline. At the DNA level, this CDR3 is encoded by other sequences in the same sample as well. J is TRBJ1-2 and V is TRBV6-5; weak D call: TRBD1 (6 bases). This CDR3 is 15 amino acids long. Germline assignment: CDR1 MNHEY and CDR2 SVGAGI. Here the CDR3 DNA reads TGTGCCAGCAGCCCTAGACAGGCGCTTCACTATGGCTACACCTTT. Residues: CASSPRQALHYGYTF.